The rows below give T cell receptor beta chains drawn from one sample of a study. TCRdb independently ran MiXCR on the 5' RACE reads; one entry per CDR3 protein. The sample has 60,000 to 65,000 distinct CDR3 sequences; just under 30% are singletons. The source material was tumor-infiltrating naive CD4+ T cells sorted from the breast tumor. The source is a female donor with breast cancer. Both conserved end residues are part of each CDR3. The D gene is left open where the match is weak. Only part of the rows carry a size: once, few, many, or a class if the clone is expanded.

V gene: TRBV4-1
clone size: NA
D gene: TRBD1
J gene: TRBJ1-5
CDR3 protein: CASSPGTGNSNQPQHF
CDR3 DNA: TGCGCCAGCAGCCCTGGGACAGGTAATAGCAATCAGCCCCAGCATTTT

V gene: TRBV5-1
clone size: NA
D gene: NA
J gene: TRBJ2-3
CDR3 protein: CASSLITPKTDTQYF
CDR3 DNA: TGCGCCAGCAGCTTGATAACTCCCAAAACAGATACGCAGTATTTT

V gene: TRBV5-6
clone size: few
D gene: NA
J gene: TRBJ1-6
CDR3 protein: CASSLMILADTYNSPLHF
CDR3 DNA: TGTGCCAGCAGCTTAATGATCTTGGCAGACACCTATAATTCACCCCTCCACTTT

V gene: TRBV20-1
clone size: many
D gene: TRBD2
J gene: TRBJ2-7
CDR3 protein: CSGTVGSGSDEQYF
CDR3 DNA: TGCAGTGGAACCGTCGGTAGCGGGAGTGACGAGCAGTACTTC

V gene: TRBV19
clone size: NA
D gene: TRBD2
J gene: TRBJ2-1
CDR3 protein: CASTTSGSNEQFF
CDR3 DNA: TGTGCCAGTACGACTAGCGGGAGCAATGAGCAGTTCTTC

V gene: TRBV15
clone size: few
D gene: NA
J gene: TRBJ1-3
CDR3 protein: CATSRGLTGNPGNTIYF
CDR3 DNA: TGTGCCACCAGCAGAGGCCTAACAGGGAATCCTGGAAACACCATATATTTT

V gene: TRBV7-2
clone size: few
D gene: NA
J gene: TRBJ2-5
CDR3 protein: CASSTGQWETQYF
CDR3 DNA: TGTGCCAGCAGCACGGGCCAGTGGGAGACCCAGTACTTC

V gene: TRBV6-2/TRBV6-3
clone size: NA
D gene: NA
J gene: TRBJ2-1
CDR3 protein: CASSPVLNEQFF
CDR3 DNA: TGTGCCAGCAGTCCTGTTCTCAATGAGCAGTTCTTC

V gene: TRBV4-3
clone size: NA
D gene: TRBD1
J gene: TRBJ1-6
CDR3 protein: CASSQTGGNSPLHF
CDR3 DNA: TGCGCCAGCAGCCAGACAGGGGGAAATTCACCCCTCCACTTT

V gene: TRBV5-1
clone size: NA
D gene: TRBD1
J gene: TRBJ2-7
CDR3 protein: CASSLGTENYEQYF
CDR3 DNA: TGCGCCAGCAGCCTGGGGACAGAGAATTACGAGCAGTACTTC

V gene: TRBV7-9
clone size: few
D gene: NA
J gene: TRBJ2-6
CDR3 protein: CASSPQGVTGANVLTF
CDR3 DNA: TGTGCCAGCAGCCCACAGGGAGTTACTGGGGCCAACGTCCTGACTTTC

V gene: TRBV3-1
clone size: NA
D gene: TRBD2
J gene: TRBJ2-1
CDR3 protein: CASSQEATSGSNEQFF
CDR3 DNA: TGTGCCAGCAGCCAAGAGGCCACAAGCGGGAGTAATGAGCAGTTCTTC

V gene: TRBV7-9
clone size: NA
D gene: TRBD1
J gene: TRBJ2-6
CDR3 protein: CASSPRDRISSGANVLTF
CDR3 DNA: TGTGCCAGCAGCCCCCGGGACAGGATTAGCTCTGGGGCCAACGTCCTGACTTTC

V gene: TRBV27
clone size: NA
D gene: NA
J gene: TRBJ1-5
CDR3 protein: CASSLPPGQPQHF
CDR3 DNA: TGTGCCAGCAGTTTACCGCCGGGCCAGCCCCAGCATTTT

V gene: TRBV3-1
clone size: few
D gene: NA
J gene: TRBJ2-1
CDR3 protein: CASSQNSGPTRAYEQFF
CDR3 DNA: TGTGCCAGCAGCCAAAACTCGGGGCCTACTAGGGCCTATGAGCAGTTCTTC